A selection of T cell receptor beta chains follows, all from one sample in a study of blood T cell repertoires in COVID-19. TCRdb's copy holds only in-frame clones and misses some; the assay was immunoSEQ multiplex PCR. The sample includes 350,000 or so clones, roughly 89% of them seen just once. The sample taken for sequencing was peripheral blood. Every receptor here comes from a man in his late teens or twenties with active or convalescent COVID-19. The CDR3 runs from the conserved cysteine through the conserved F or W. D genes are given only for firm matches. Only some rows state a clone size, as once, few, many or a class for expanded clones.

V gene	clone size	J gene	D gene	CDR3 protein	CDR3 DNA
TRBV29-1	few	TRBJ2-1	NA	CSVEDQGGGVRNEQFF	TGCAGCGTTGAAGATCAGGGGGGCGGGGTTCGCAATGAGCAGTTCTTC
TRBV5-1	NA	TRBJ2-3	NA	CASSHGQGSTDTQYF	TGCGCCAGCAGCCATGGCCAGGGGAGCACAGATACGCAGTATTTT
TRBV5-1	NA	TRBJ2-3	TRBD1	CASSLAGGDADTQYF	TGCGCCAGCAGCTTGGCAGGGGGCGACGCAGATACGCAGTATTTT
TRBV4-1	NA	TRBJ1-2	NA	CASSQAWAGGYTF	TGCGCCAGCAGCCAAGCCTGGGCGGGTGGCTACACCTTC
TRBV6-5	NA	TRBJ1-1	TRBD1	CASSSDRGVNTEAFF	TGTGCCAGCAGTTCAGACAGGGGGGTGAACACTGAAGCTTTCTTT
TRBV7-9	NA	TRBJ1-2	NA	CASSLDSLDGYTF	TGTGCCAGCAGCCTAGACAGCCTCGATGGCTACACCTTC
TRBV11-3	NA	TRBJ2-3	TRBD1	CASSLWGTGSDTQYF	TGTGCCAGCAGCTTATGGGGGACAGGCTCAGATACGCAGTATTTT
TRBV30	NA	TRBJ2-1	TRBD2	CAWSALRGGGAWEQFF	TGTGCCTGGAGTGCCCTGCGTGGGGGAGGGGCCTGGGAGCAGTTCTTC
TRBV27	NA	TRBJ2-1	TRBD2	CASSPRLAGAQFF	TGTGCCAGCAGTCCCCGACTAGCGGGAGCCCAGTTCTTC
TRBV7-6	NA	TRBJ2-1	TRBD2	CASSWATSGGENEQFF	TGTGCCAGCAGCTGGGCTACTAGCGGGGGGGAAAATGAGCAGTTCTTC
TRBV9	NA	TRBJ1-1	NA	CASSPHSDRNTEAFF	TGTGCCAGCAGCCCCCACTCGGACAGAAACACTGAAGCTTTCTTT
TRBV9	NA	TRBJ2-1	TRBD2	CASSVVRSGRGHEQFF	TGTGCCAGCAGCGTAGTACGGAGCGGGAGGGGCCATGAGCAGTTCTTC
TRBV6-5	once	TRBJ2-3	TRBD1	CASSYVAGGNTDTQYF	TGTGCCAGCAGTTACGTGGCAGGGGGAAACACAGATACGCAGTATTTT
TRBV11-2	NA	TRBJ2-7	TRBD1	CASSFSFLDRFYEQYF	TGTGCCAGCAGCTTTTCATTCTTGGACAGGTTCTACGAGCAGTACTTC
TRBV11-2	NA	TRBJ1-2	TRBD1	CASSLGGTGGDGYTF	TGTGCCAGCAGCTTAGGGGGGACAGGGGGCGATGGCTACACCTTC